This T cell receptor (beta chain) came from a study of cytomegalovirus exposure and HLA in healthy donors. Study results and limitations: A missense variant in DCLRE1C was later tied to TCR beta V- and J-gene trimming.

The CDR3 is made up of 16 amino acids. Germline CDR1 is GTSNPN and CDR2 is SVGIG (reference sequence). As regards this clone: The antigen is undetermined.

The primer mix had 60 Vbeta and 13 Jbeta primers. Repertoires were generated with immunoSEQ multiplex PCR, while TCRdb's copy carries only in-frame clones and drops some. The sample includes fewer than 150,000 clones, over 60% of them seen just once. The sequence derives from a man aged 40-49 years in good health and CMV-seropositive. Sequencing input: PBMCs. V and J are TRBV30 and TRBJ2-5; D possibly corresponds to TRBD1 (5 bases). The J call could be wrong; TRBJ2-7 is a better fit for the DNA end. The CDR3 nucleotides read TGTGCCTGGAGTGTACCAGGCAGGGTCGGTGGCTACGAGCAGTACTTC. Its translation: CAWSVPGRVGGYEQYF.